The next 21 T cell receptor beta chains were all read from a single sample in a study of beta chain features in type 1 diabetes. Their antigen targets remain unknown. Findings of the study overall: Across all four CD4+ subsets, people with type 1 diabetes showed modestly shorter TCRB CDR3s.

The authors reverse transcribed all of the isolated RNA, so sequencing captured expressed TCRB transcripts. The table came from immunoSEQ multiplex PCR; TCRdb's copy has only in-frame clones and leaves some out. The sample has some 640,000 clones; more than 13% are singletons. Sequencing input: naive CD4+ T cells from blood. The receptor set was obtained from a man aged 18 to 29 with type 1 diabetes.

This clone was counted only a few times. The gene calls are TRBV5-1 and TRBJ1-1; D may be TRBD1 (6 bases). The CDR3 consists of 16 residues. Trimming left V 5 bases short and J 2 bases short, with 19 bases between. Germline V CDR1 and CDR2: SGHRS, YFSETQ. The CDR3 loop reads CASRPTRRGRNTEAFF. The CDR3 bases are TGCGCCAGCAGGCCGACCCGCAGGGGCCGAAACACTGAAGCTTTCTTT.

V usage is TRBV7-2 and J usage is TRBJ2-7, with TRBD2 identical over 8 bases. The germline gives CDR1 SGHTA, CDR2 FQGNSA. This CDR3 contains 15 residues. The junction had 8 bases not matched to a gene; V was cut back by 7 bases and J by 0 bases. The CDR3: CASTLGGLVSYEQYF. The CDR3 DNA follows: TGTGCCAGCACCCTAGGGGGACTAGTCTCCTACGAGCAGTACTTC.

This clone showed up just a few times. The chain recombines TRBV6-5 with TRBJ2-4; D is unresolved. The CDR3 has 14 residues. Trimming removed 6 bases at V and 9 bases at J, with 18 bases between. Germline-derived CDR1 and CDR2 are MNHEY and SVGAGI. CDR3 loop: CASSLDKGLGIQYF. DNA for the CDR3: TGTGCCAGCAGCCTCGATAAGGGTCTGGGCATTCAGTACTTC.

Written as DNA, the CDR3 is TGCAGCGTTGTTCGGACTAGCCCAGTTTCGGAGCAGTACTTC. This translates into CSVVRTSPVSEQYF. The chain combines TRBV29-1 with TRBJ2-7; 8 bases map to TRBD2. The CDR3 length is 14 residues. Trimming at V came to 4 bases and at J to 7 bases, leaving 12 bases not matched to a gene. The germline V gene encodes CDR1 SQVTM and CDR2 ANQGSEA.

This rearrangement joins TRBV10-3 to TRBJ2-6; D unresolved. The CDR3 totals 13 residues. Germline loops: CDR1 ENHRY, CDR2 SYGVKD. Trimming took off 8 bases at V and 4 bases at J, with 9 bases between the two ends. CDR3 in amino acids: CAIGKVGANVLTF. CDR3 nucleotide sequence: TGTGCCATCGGGAAAGTCGGGGCCAACGTCCTGACTTTC.

J is TRBJ1-2 and V is TRBV28, with TRBD1 identical over 10 bases. From germline, CDR1 is MDHEN and CDR2 SYDVKM. The CDR3 is 15 residues long. With V trimmed by 4 bases and J by 6 bases, 8 bases remained unmatched. The CDR3 loop is CASSSSGTGDHGYTF. CDR3 coding DNA: TGTGCCAGCAGTTCCTCCGGGACAGGGGATCATGGCTACACCTTC.

This chain joins TRBV28 and TRBJ1-2; D uncertain. Germline-derived CDR1 and CDR2 are MDHEN and SYDVKM. V was trimmed by 5 bases and J by 5 bases, leaving 12 bases between them. The CDR3 length is 13 residues. CDR3 sequence reads: CASSPPTRYGYTF. CDR3 nucleotides: TGTGCCAGCAGTCCCCCGACGCGGTATGGCTACACCTTC.

CDR3 DNA sequence: TGCGCCAGCAGCGTTGGGGAGAGCACAGATACGCAGTATTTT. It translates to CASSVGESTDTQYF. This chain connects TRBV5-1 to TRBJ2-3; weak D call: TRBD2 (5 bases). CDR1 is SGHRS and CDR2 is YFSETQ in the germline V gene. V lost 4 bases to trimming and J lost 0 bases, with 9 bases between them. This CDR3 has 14 residues.

The chain is built from TRBV27 and TRBJ2-5, with 9 nucleotides matching TRBD2. With 6 bases clipped from V and 2 bases from J, the junction kept 13 bases outside the gene matches. Germline values: CDR1 MNHEY, CDR2 SMNVEV (reference sequence). The CDR3 has 17 residues. CDR3: CASSRWGLAGKQETQYF. Here the CDR3 DNA reads TGTGCCAGCAGCCGATGGGGTCTAGCGGGAAAGCAAGAGACCCAGTACTTC.

This rearrangement joins TRBV30 to TRBJ1-4; D gene ambiguous. The CDR3 extends over 16 amino acids. Trimming shortened V by 4 bases and J by 0 bases, and 15 bases separated the two germline ends. Per the germline V gene, CDR1 is GTSNPN and CDR2 is SVGIG (reference sequence). The CDR3, as DNA: TGTGCCTGGAACTCAAAGGGATATGCAACTAATGAAAAACTGTTTTTT. Translating gives CAWNSKGYATNEKLFF.

Comments on this clone: The same CDR3 can be traced to other DNA sequences in this sample. The chain uses TRBV4-2 and TRBJ2-3; no clear D gene. There are 14 residues in the CDR3. V gave up 1 base and J gave up 0 bases, with 5 bases separating them. Germline CDR1 and CDR2: LGHNA and YNFKEQ. CDR3 amino acids: CASSQAVSTDTQYF. The CDR3, as DNA: TGTGCCAGCAGCCAAGCCGTCAGCACAGATACGCAGTATTTT.

This clone was counted only a few times. This chain joins TRBV7-6 and TRBJ2-3; D call uncertain. CDR3 size: 15 residues. CDR1 SGHVS and CDR2 FNYEAQ come from the germline V gene. Trimming cost V 4 bases and J 1 base, with 12 bases left between them. CDR3 loop: CASSSPGFGTDTQYF. The CDR3 DNA reads as TGTGCCAGCAGCTCCCCCGGGTTTGGCACAGATACGCAGTATTTT.

This clone was counted only a few times. This chain uses TRBV9 with TRBJ2-1, with TRBD2 matching 11 bases. Germline CDR1 reads SGDLS; CDR2 reads YYNGEE. V lost 4 bases, J lost 3 bases, and 3 bases stayed unmatched. This CDR3 region has 15 residues. CDR3 region: CASSTTSGSYNEQFF. The CDR3 nucleotides read TGTGCCAGCAGCACAACTAGCGGGAGCTACAATGAGCAGTTCTTC.

In the case of this clone: Just one base apart from a much larger clone, this may be a read error. The chain recombines TRBV7-6 with TRBJ2-3; D gene uncertain. Trimming left V 4 bases short and J 0 bases short, with 2 bases between. CDR1 and CDR2 (germline): SGHVS, FNYEAQ. The CDR3 contains 12 residues. The CDR3 nucleotides are TGTGCCAGCAGCTATAGCACAGATACGCAGTATTTT. Translation: CASSYSTDTQYF. Looking up the rest from reference TRBV7-6 and TRBJ2-3 gives the full variable domain: GAGVSQSPRYKVTKRGQDVALRCDPISGHVSLYWYRQALGQGPEFLTYFNYEAQQDKSGLPNDRFSAERPEGSISTLTIQRTEQRDSAMYRCASSYSTDTQYFGPGTRLTVL.

This clone has just a few counts. V usage is TRBV5-1 and J usage is TRBJ2-5; D may be TRBD2 (5 bases). Trimming took off 4 bases at V and 2 bases at J, with 15 bases between the two ends. CDR1 is SGHRS and CDR2 is YFSETQ in the germline V gene. There are 15 residues in the CDR3. This chain's CDR3 is CASSRGRTAQETQYF. The CDR3 DNA is TGCGCCAGCAGCCGAGGGCGGACGGCGCAAGAGACCCAGTACTTC.

In its sample, this clone was seen a few times. The rearrangement links TRBV7-9 to TRBJ2-3; tentatively, D is TRBD1 (6 bases). Germline assignment: CDR1 SEHNR and CDR2 FQNEAQ (reference sequence). The V gene lost 5 bases and the J gene lost 6 bases, with 6 bases spanning the gap. The CDR3 covers 11 residues. DNA for the CDR3: TGTGCCAGCAGCGGGGGCGATACGCAGTATTTT. Translated: CASSGGDTQYF. Looking up the rest from reference TRBV7-9 and TRBJ2-3 gives the full variable domain: DTGVSQNPRHKITKRGQNVTFRCDPISEHNRLYWYRQTLGQGPEFLTYFQNEAQLEKSRLLSDRFSAERPKGSFSTLEIQRTEQGDSAMYLCASSGGDTQYFGPGTRLTVL.

This chain connects TRBV7-9 to TRBJ2-7, with a weak D call TRBD1 (6 bases). This CDR3 is 13 amino acids long. Trimming pared 4 bases from V and 3 bases from J, leaving 10 bases between. Per the germline V gene, CDR1 is SEHNR and CDR2 is FQNEAQ (reference sequence). CDR3 DNA: TGTGCCAGCAGCTGGGACACACTCTACGAGCAGTACTTC. Translating it yields CASSWDTLYEQYF.

This clone was found a few times. The CDR3 region has the DNA TGTGCCAGCAGCCTGATGAACTACGAGCAGTACTTC. This sequence encodes CASSLMNYEQYF. The V gene is TRBV7-2, the J gene TRBJ2-5; no definite D call. Matching the DNA end better, TRBJ2-7 makes the J call doubtful. Germline V CDR1 and CDR2: SGHTA, FQGNSA. The CDR3 consists of 12 residues.

The V gene is TRBV19, the J gene TRBJ2-2; 8 nucleotides agree with TRBD2. The CDR3 extends over 14 amino acids. Losses at the gene ends were 10 bases for V and 0 bases for J; bases not matched to a gene: 4. From germline, CDR1 is LNHDA and CDR2 SQIVND (reference sequence). CDR3 region: CATIAGTNTGELFF. The CDR3 region has the DNA TGTGCCACTATAGCGGGGACGAACACCGGGGAGCTGTTTTTT.

Only a few counts were recorded for this clone. The V call is TRBV11-2, the J call TRBJ2-7; no reliable D call. The CDR3 is 14 residues long. From germline, CDR1 is SGHAT and CDR2 FQNNGV. With 0 bases removed from V and 2 bases from J, the gap between germline ends came to 8 bases. The CDR3 sequence: CASSLDTLTYEQYF. The CDR3 nucleotides read TGTGCCAGCAGCTTAGATACTCTCACCTACGAGCAGTACTTC.

This chain links TRBV6-5 with TRBJ2-5; 7 bases match TRBD2. Germline trimming cut 0 bases from V and 7 bases from J; bases unmatched to any gene: 8. The CDR3 has 15 residues. Germline assignment: CDR1 MNHEY and CDR2 SVGAGI. The CDR3 loop is CASSYSMSGEGTQYF. CDR3 bases: TGTGCCAGCAGTTACTCGATGTCCGGGGAGGGGACCCAGTACTTC.